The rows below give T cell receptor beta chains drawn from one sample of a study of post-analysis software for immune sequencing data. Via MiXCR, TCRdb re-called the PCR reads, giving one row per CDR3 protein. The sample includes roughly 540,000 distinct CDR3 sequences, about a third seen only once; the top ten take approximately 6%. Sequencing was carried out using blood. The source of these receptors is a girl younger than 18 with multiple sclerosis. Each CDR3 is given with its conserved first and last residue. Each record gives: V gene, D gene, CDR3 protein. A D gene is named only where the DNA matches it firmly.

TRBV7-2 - CASSQQDWANTEAFF
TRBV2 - CASRSLVSYNEQFF
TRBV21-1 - CASSSDNHGYTF
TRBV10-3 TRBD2 CAISETSGGLQETQYF
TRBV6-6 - CASRIQGFGYTF
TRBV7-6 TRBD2 CASSLGGGGAGEQYF
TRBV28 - CASSYTEAFF
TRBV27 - CASSFNRNYGYTF
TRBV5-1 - CASSLQLGTEAFF
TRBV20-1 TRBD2 CSARYSGGARGNNEQFF
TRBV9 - CASSVGPTSSYEQYF
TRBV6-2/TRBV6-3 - CASTVLGRTDTQYF
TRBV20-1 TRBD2 CSGKGVGGASRRATDTQYF
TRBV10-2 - CASSELGGYTF
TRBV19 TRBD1 CASSIDRGREQYF
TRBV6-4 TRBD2 CASSDDAGGTTDTQYF
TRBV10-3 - CAISPGSSPLHF
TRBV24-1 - CATSEYTGKGLETQYF
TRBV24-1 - CATSWGSANTGELFF
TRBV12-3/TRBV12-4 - CASSLVRDPRRWGYTF
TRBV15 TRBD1 CATSRDQGAGEQFF
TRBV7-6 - CASSSQAARGSLSEQFF
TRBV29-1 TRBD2 CSVEVTGGLDAGELFF
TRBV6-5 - CASSPDSYSSQPQHF
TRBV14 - CASSQLTGGTRFGTEAFF
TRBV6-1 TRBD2 CASRTGLAETQYF
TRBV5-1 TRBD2 CASSLELASGGSDTQYF
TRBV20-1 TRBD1 CSAPGQAETQYF
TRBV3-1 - CASSQDTGIVDTQYF
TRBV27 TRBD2 CASSSPLAGAYNEQFF
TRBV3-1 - CASSHSKSSYNEQFF
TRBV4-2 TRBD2 CASSQELAGGLPGANVLTF
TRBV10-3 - CAISEGREDGYTF
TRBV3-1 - CASSLRRNQETQYF
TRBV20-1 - CSAGRVGLITEAFF
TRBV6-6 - CASTLAGQGQTQYF
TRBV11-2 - CASSLVVYEQFF
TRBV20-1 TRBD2 CSASILTSGGGQTQYF
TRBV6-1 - CASSEGPALTQYDGYTF
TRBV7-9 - CASSLEAPNYGYTF
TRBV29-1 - CSVEGHGGPGEFF
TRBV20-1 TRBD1 CSAREWQGAIADQETQYF
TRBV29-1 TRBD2 CSVETSGGARDTQYF
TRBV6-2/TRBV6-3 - CASSSAANTEAFF
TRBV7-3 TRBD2 CASSLSGGALDTQYF
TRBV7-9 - CASSSISAFQETQYF
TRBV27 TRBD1 CASGDRMTVGELFF
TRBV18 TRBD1 CASVDRVNQPQHF
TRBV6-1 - CASSSQARGGTQYF
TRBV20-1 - CSAWDGDSNQPQHF
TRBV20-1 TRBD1 CSARPDRVEDTQYF
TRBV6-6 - CASSPPQVQGQFF
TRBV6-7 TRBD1 CASSGTGDSAKNIQYF
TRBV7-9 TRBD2 CASSQGTSGVHTDTQYF
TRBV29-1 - CSVSGTLTDTQYF